The entry that follows covers one T cell receptor (beta chain) sequence. This clonotype was counted a few times. It lacks a known antigen. Base qualities are not provided; no much larger clone lies one nucleotide away. The library relied on 5' RACE. Sequencing relied on an Illumina HiSeq 2500. A second PCR of roughly 6 to 12 cycles was performed with a sample-barcoded 5' primer and a J-beta primer mix. A unique molecular identifier was introduced onto each TCR beta cDNA molecule by a template-switch 5' adaptor carrying 12 random nucleotides. At least 3 million CDR3-containing paired-end reads were obtained from each sample. The Mint cDNA synthesis kit, primed by a TRBC-specific oligonucleotide, was used to synthesize first-strand cDNA from all RNA. After uracil-DNA glycosylase treatment, a first 18-cycle PCR used universal primers M1SS and BC2_uni_R on all cDNA. Concerning the study's data processing: Normalization of each sample was performed by random selection of 1 million high-quality reads, each carrying a distinct molecular identifier. Instead of being binned into consensus sequences, reads with shared molecular identifiers were discarded. MiTCR, run with a Q25 quality threshold and the strictest error-elimination algorithm, handled CDR3 identification, clonotype clustering and error correction. Lower-bound total TCR beta diversity was estimated with a nonparametric unseen species model using Euler transformation. TCRdb trimmed public reads at Q25 via fastp, called clones via MiXCR and kept in-frame beta chains. All rows with the same CDR3 protein become a single entry with the most common DNA and genes. TCRdb's processing, not the authors' own work, is the source of the V and J calls. The sample records about 750,000 distinct CDR3 sequences, about 55% of which are singletons. The ten largest clones represent under 50% of the sample.

The CDR3 contains 14 residues, cysteine and phenylalanine counted. Solely the CDR3 DNA is kept, with 42 bases framed from the first base. CDR1 and CDR2, looked up from the germline V gene, are MNHEY and SVGAGI. The germline V and J ends show losses of 5 bases and 8 bases respectively, and no gene match explains 6 bases of the junction. Systemically healthy Caucasian individuals from Russia, over 30 in total and aged about 6 to 90 years, were included as donors. Around 9.9 milliliters of peripheral blood were collected from each donor into EDTA-treated Vacutainer tubes. Ficoll-Paque density-gradient centrifugation was used to isolate PBMCs, with at least 6 million per sample. Total RNA, at least 6 micrograms per sample, was extracted from PBMCs with Trizol reagent. For every donor, flow cytometry on a PBMC aliquot measured the percentage of naive CD45RAhigh/CD27high T cells. The data were obtained in a study of blood T cells in healthy people across ages (dated by TCRdb to the mid-2010s). Looking at the study overall: In model experiments, template switching captured roughly one uniquely barcoded TCR beta cDNA molecule for every two T cells. Age-related changes in TCR beta repertoire diversity were measured in the study by deep sequencing normalized with unique cDNA molecular identifiers. Donors were grouped into four age groups: young (average approximately 15 years), middle-aged (roughly 40), aged (over 55) and long-lived (less than 85). To avoid experimental bias, donors of different ages were distributed randomly across sequencing lanes. Two additional independent replicas of 1 million unique cDNA reads from the same blood draw were analyzed for two donors (one aged 18 to 29 and one aged 80 or older). Points the paper makes about the study in general: There was a strong correlation between observed TCR beta diversity and the percentage of naive T cells measured by flow cytometry. Compared with the aged group, more naive CD4+ T cells, fewer expanded clones and increased TCR diversity were shown by the long-lived group, suggesting age selection. The CMV infection status of donors was not known, potentially confounding age-related changes in expanded clonotypes. As age increased, observed TCR beta diversity per million T cells dropped in a roughly linear way, and a significant reduction was already evident by age 40. Estimates of total diversity based on one million sequenced T cells were regarded as lower bounds and as underestimates. Conclusive comparison of naive and antigen-experienced compartments was prevented by the profiling of bulk unsorted PBMCs.

Sequences were obtained from blood. The sequence was obtained from a man older than 75 in good health. The rearranged chain carries TRBV6-5 and TRBJ1-4; 9 bases in the junction line up with TRBD1. In nucleotide form, the sequence is TGTGCCAGCAGTCCGGGGACAGGGCGGGAAAAACTGTTTTTT. It codes for CASSPGTGREKLFF.